This T cell receptor beta chain derives from a study of cytomegalovirus exposure and HLA in healthy donors. PCR employed 60 Vbeta and 13 Jbeta primers. Sequencing used immunoSEQ multiplex PCR; TCRdb keeps in-frame clones, though not all of them. The sample shows roughly 110,000 clones, around 76% of them seen only once. Everyone who donated was a healthy bone marrow donor. This clone was seen a few times. This CDR3 spans 11 amino acids. V lost 8 bases to trimming and J lost 2 bases, with 6 bases between them. Germline loops: CDR1 ENHRY, CDR2 SYGVKD. The chain carries TRBV10-3 and TRBJ2-5; D gene uncertain. Sequencing used PBMCs. This TCR was recovered from a young man in good health and CMV-seronegative. CDR3 amino acids: CAISAQETQYF. DNA for the CDR3: TGTGCCATCTCAGCGCAAGAGACCCAGTACTTC.